These 23 T cell receptor beta chains were all obtained from the same sample, sequenced in a study of radiotherapy plus CTLA-4 blockade in lung cancer. TCRdb's table, derived via immunoSEQ multiplex PCR, lists solely in-frame clones and lacks some. The sample includes roughly 76,000 clones, over 65% of them seen just once. Source: peripheral blood, taken from a patient treated with radiotherapy plus ipilimumab. The receptors originated from a human donor with non-small cell lung cancer whose response to radiotherapy plus ipilimumab could not be evaluated.

V and J are TRBV27 and TRBJ1-2, with D tentatively TRBD1 (5 bases). The ends were cut back, 2 bases at V and 4 bases at J, with 11 bases in the middle. The CDR3 covers 14 residues. CDR1 and CDR2 from the germline V gene are MNHEY and SMNVEV (reference sequence). The CDR3 reads CASSLQGSSYGYTF. Written as DNA, the CDR3 is TGTGCCAGCAGTTTACAGGGATCGAGCTATGGCTACACCTTC.

This sequence joins TRBV7-8 and TRBJ1-2; the D gene is possibly TRBD1 (6 bases). Trimming stripped 5 bases from V and 2 bases from J, with 9 bases between. The CDR3 is 13 residues long. Germline CDR1 reads SGHVS; CDR2 reads FQNEAQ. Here the CDR3 reads CASSEDRNYGYTF. The CDR3 nucleotides read TGTGCCAGCAGCGAGGACAGAAACTATGGCTACACCTTC.

The chain employs TRBV6-1 and TRBJ1-2; D not resolved. Germline CDR1 and CDR2: MNHNS and SASEGT. V lost 6 bases and J 8 bases, leaving 13 bases between the germline ends. The CDR3 has 12 amino acids. The DNA of the CDR3 is TGTGCCAGCAGACCGACGGGGTACGGCTACACCTTC. It is translated as CASRPTGYGYTF.

The V and J genes are TRBV6-6 and TRBJ2-5; D may be TRBD1 (5 bases). Per germline, CDR1 MNHNY and CDR2 SVGAGI (reference sequence). V lost 4 bases and J lost 2, with 14 bases in between. This CDR3 comprises 15 residues. Here the CDR3 reads CASSWFRVPQETQYF. DNA for the CDR3: TGTGCCAGCAGTTGGTTCAGGGTCCCACAAGAGACCCAGTACTTC.

This clone was seen just once. V usage is TRBV30 and J usage is TRBJ2-7; 9 positions agree with TRBD1. J was trimmed by 1 base and V by 5 bases; bases with no gene match: 3. CDR1 is GTSNPN, CDR2 SVGIG, per germline (reference sequence). CDR3 length: 13 residues. Here the CDR3 reads CAWGTGSSYEQYF. For the CDR3, the DNA is TGTGCCTGGGGGACAGGGAGTTCCTACGAGCAGTACTTC.

Turning to this clone: A read error may account for a junction end that differs from germline. The rearrangement uses TRBV29-1 and TRBJ1-5; no definite D call. This CDR3 spans 14 amino acids. Germline-derived CDR1 and CDR2 are SQVTM and ANQGSEA. This CDR3 is CSVKDGSSNQPQHF. Here the CDR3 DNA reads TGCAGCGTTAAAGATGGGAGTAGCAATCAGCCCCAGCATTTT.

V gene TRBV19 combines with J gene TRBJ1-1; the D gene is possibly TRBD1 (5 bases). Germline V gives CDR1 LNHDA, CDR2 SQIVND (reference sequence). CDR3 length: 16 amino acids. The ends were cut back, 7 bases at V and 2 bases at J, with 20 bases in the middle. The CDR3 here is CASNGASGQVNTEAFF. CDR3 coding DNA: TGTGCCAGTAATGGGGCTTCGGGTCAGGTAAACACTGAAGCTTTCTTT.

This chain uses TRBV10-3 with TRBJ2-1, with D possibly being TRBD2 (5 bases). Trimming pared 8 bases from V and 8 bases from J, leaving 19 bases between. Germline CDR1 reads ENHRY; CDR2 reads SYGVKD. CDR3 length: 14 amino acids. CDR3 sequence: CAIRSGVTLDEQFF. CDR3 DNA: TGTGCCATCCGGTCCGGGGTAACGTTGGATGAGCAGTTCTTC.

The chain carries TRBV6-5 and TRBJ2-7; 9 bases align to TRBD2. Germline-derived CDR1 and CDR2 are MNHEY and SVGAGI. Trimming took 1 base from V and 6 from J; bases not matched to a gene: 10. The CDR3 runs 16 residues. The CDR3 DNA reads as TGTGCCAGCAGTTACTACCTAGCGGGATCCCCGGGCGAGCAGTACTTC. Its protein product is CASSYYLAGSPGEQYF.

The chain combines TRBV5-5 with TRBJ2-7; D may be TRBD1 (5 bases). The CDR3 consists of 14 residues. Germline values: CDR1 SGHKS, CDR2 YYEKEE (reference sequence). V lost 1 base and J 5 bases, leaving 13 bases between the germline ends. CDR3 DNA sequence: TGTGCCAGCAGCTTGCTCCCAGGGCTCAACGAGCAGTACTTC. It translates to CASSLLPGLNEQYF.

The chain carries TRBV29-1 and TRBJ1-2; 8 bases line up with TRBD1. The CDR3 loop spans 13 amino acids. V dropped 6 bases and J dropped 3; count of bases not matched to a gene: 6. Germline loops: CDR1 SQVTM, CDR2 ANQGSEA. Written as DNA, the CDR3 is TGCAGCGTCCTACAGGGGGAGGACTATGGCTACACCTTC. Translation gives CSVLQGEDYGYTF.

The chain employs TRBV5-1 and TRBJ1-3, with D unresolved. CDR1 SGHRS and CDR2 YFSETQ come from the germline V gene. The germline V and J ends were trimmed by 0 bases and 2 bases, with 12 bases remaining between them. CDR3 size: 16 residues. The CDR3 sequence: CASSLEPGSAGNTIYF. The CDR3 DNA reads TGCGCCAGCAGCTTGGAACCGGGGTCGGCTGGAAACACCATATATTTT.

CDR3 sequence reads: CASSLGSRRDFGYTF. The CDR3, as DNA: TGTGCCAGCAGTTTAGGCAGTCGAAGGGACTTTGGCTACACCTTC. The chain employs TRBV28 and TRBJ1-2; tentative D call: TRBD1 (5 bases). CDR3 length equals 15 residues. Germline assignment: CDR1 MDHEN and CDR2 SYDVKM. Trimming shortened V by 2 bases and J by 7 bases, and 17 bases separated the two germline ends.

This clone was counted between two and nine times. The chain combines TRBV6-1 with TRBJ1-6; D is ambiguous. This CDR3 spans 14 amino acids. CDR1 and CDR2 from the germline V gene are MNHNS and SASEGT. Trimming took 5 bases from V and 10 from J, leaving 15 bases between them. CDR3 protein: CASSYEWRRSPLHF. The CDR3 coding sequence is TGTGCCAGCAGTTATGAGTGGAGGAGGTCACCCCTCCACTTT.

The chain employs TRBV6-5 and TRBJ1-2; D perhaps matches TRBD1 (6 bases). V lost 7 bases and J lost 8, with 17 bases in between. This CDR3 is built from 13 residues. Germline CDR1 and CDR2: MNHEY and SVGAGI. This CDR3 is CASTPGPQGGYTF. The CDR3 bases are TGTGCCAGCACCCCGGGCCCCCAGGGGGGCTACACCTTC.

The chain carries TRBV27 and TRBJ2-1, with 11 bases aligning to TRBD2. The germline V gene has CDR1 MNHEY and CDR2 SMNVEV (reference sequence). This CDR3 is 16 amino acids long. V shed 7 bases, J shed 5 bases, and the junction held 10 bases outside the gene matches. The CDR3 spells CASTEYSGGADNEQFF. Written as DNA, the CDR3 is TGTGCCAGCACCGAGTATAGCGGGGGGGCCGACAATGAGCAGTTCTTC.

V and J are TRBV6-5 and TRBJ2-7; a possible D gene is TRBD2 (7 bases). CDR1 and CDR2 from the germline V gene are MNHEY and SVGAGI. V lost 2 bases, J lost 4 bases, and 15 bases lay in between. The CDR3 loop spans 15 amino acids. The CDR3 here is CASSYAGGRGYEQYF. CDR3 nucleotides: TGTGCCAGCAGTTACGCCGGGGGGCGAGGGTACGAGCAGTACTTC.

The chain employs TRBV19 and TRBJ1-1; maybe TRBD1 (6 bases). The germline V gene encodes CDR1 LNHDA and CDR2 SQIVND (reference sequence). Deletions cut 1 base from V and 5 bases from J, with 14 bases between. The CDR3 runs to 15 residues. CDR3: CASSIGAGVETEAFF. The DNA of the CDR3 is TGTGCCAGTAGTATAGGTGCAGGGGTAGAGACTGAAGCTTTCTTT.

On this clone itself: Germline and junction disagree at one end, which may indicate a read error. The chain uses TRBV30 and TRBJ2-7, with TRBD2 as a possible D gene (5 bases). The CDR3 extends over 11 amino acids. Germline V gene lookup returns CDR1 GTSNPN and CDR2 SVGIG (reference sequence). The chain's CDR3 is CAWSVGAARGF. For the CDR3, the DNA is TGTGCCTGGAGTGTAGGAGCGGCGCGAGGCTTC.

This chain links TRBV10-3 with TRBJ2-5; D is possibly TRBD2 (6 bases). The last part of the DNA fits TRBJ2-7 better; the J call may be wrong. The CDR3 has 13 residues. Germline V CDR1 and CDR2: ENHRY, SYGVKD. DNA for the CDR3: TGTGCCATCAGTTACGGGGTGGAGGGCGAGCAGTACTTC. Protein product: CAISYGVEGEQYF.

V is TRBV7-6 and J is TRBJ2-7, with 10 positions matching TRBD1. The CDR3 contains 15 residues. Germline-derived CDR1 and CDR2 are SGHVS and FNYEAQ. The junction had 5 bases not matched to a gene; V was cut back by 3 bases and J by 3 bases. The CDR3 nucleotides read TGTGCCAGCAGCTTGGGACAGGGGTTCAACTACGAGCAGTACTTC. It specifies CASSLGQGFNYEQYF.

The chain is built from TRBV10-3 and TRBJ2-5; tentative D call: TRBD1 (5 bases). V lost 0 bases to trimming and J lost 1 base, with 6 bases between them. This CDR3 has 14 amino acids. Germline CDR1 ENHRY, CDR2 SYGVKD. The DNA of the CDR3 is TGTGCCATCAGTGAGTCGACAGTCCAAGAGACCCAGTACTTC. Amino acid sequence: CAISESTVQETQYF.

The chain carries TRBV9 and TRBJ2-7; D is possibly TRBD1 (6 bases). V lost 4 bases, J lost 5 bases, and 22 bases lay in between. There are 16 residues in the CDR3. Germline CDR1 SGDLS, CDR2 YYNGEE. In nucleotides, the CDR3 is TGTGCCAGCAGCCCCCAGAACATTGGACAGTCCGACGAGCAGTACTTC. It translates to CASSPQNIGQSDEQYF.